Given below is one T cell receptor (beta chain) in context. The antigen remains unidentified. Germline V gives CDR1 SGHRS, CDR2 YFSETQ. Between the trimmed V and J ends, which lost 0 bases and 3 bases, there was a span of 16 bases. This CDR3 has 16 amino acids. The data were obtained in a study of shared clonotypes between healthy human individuals. Overall study results and limits: Sorted-subset sequencing was shown by rarefaction to be incomplete despite large depth.

Repertoires were generated with immunoSEQ multiplex PCR, while TCRdb's copy carries only in-frame clones and drops some. This sample has some 1 million clones; roughly 80% occur once, and the top ten carry about 1.4%. Input material: memory CD4+ T cells sorted from blood. The subset was: CD45RA-negative fraction. The V gene is TRBV5-1, the J gene TRBJ2-7, with D unclear. The clonotype was recovered from a man aged 18 to 35 in good health. The CDR3 DNA sequence: TGCGCCAGCAGCTTGGGGGGTAAAAAGACGTTCTACGAGCAGTACTTC. Its protein is CASSLGGKKTFYEQYF.